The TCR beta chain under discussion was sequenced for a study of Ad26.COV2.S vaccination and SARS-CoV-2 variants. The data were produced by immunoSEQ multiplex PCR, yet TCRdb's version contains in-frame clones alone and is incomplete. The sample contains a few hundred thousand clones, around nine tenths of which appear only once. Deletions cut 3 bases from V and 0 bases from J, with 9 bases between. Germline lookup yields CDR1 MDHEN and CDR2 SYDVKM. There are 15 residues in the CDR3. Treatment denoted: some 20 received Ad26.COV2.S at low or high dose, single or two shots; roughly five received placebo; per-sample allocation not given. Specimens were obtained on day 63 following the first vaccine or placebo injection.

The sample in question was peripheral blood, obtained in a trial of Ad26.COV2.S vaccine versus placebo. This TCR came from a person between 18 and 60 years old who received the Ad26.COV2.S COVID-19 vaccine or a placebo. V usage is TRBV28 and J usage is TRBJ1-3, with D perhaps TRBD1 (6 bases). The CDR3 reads CASSLGGTSGNTIYF. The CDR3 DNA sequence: TGTGCCAGCAGTTTGGGGGGCACCTCTGGAAACACCATATATTTT.